This is a list of T cell receptor beta chains from one sample in a study of cytomegalovirus exposure and HLA in healthy donors. Sequencing was performed with immunoSEQ multiplex PCR; in TCRdb, only in-frame clones are kept and a portion is missing. The sample consists of approximately 210,000 clones, about 79% of them appearing once. The sequenced sample was PBMCs. These receptors all come from a male donor in good health and CMV-seronegative. Each CDR3 is given with its conserved first and last residue. A D gene is named only where the DNA matches it firmly. For some rows the clone size is stated as once, few or many, or as a class when expanded; others skip it.

NA	TRBV9	14	TRBJ1-6	few	TGTGCCAGCAGCGTAGGCGGGAATAATTCACCCCTCCACTTT	CASSVGGNNSPLHF
TRBD1	TRBV5-1	14	TRBJ1-1	NA	TGCGCCAGCAGTTCCGGGACAGGGGGCACTGAAGCTTTCTTT	CASSSGTGGTEAFF
TRBD1	TRBV6-5	14	TRBJ1-5	NA	TGTGCCAGCAGTTATTCACAGGGGAATCAGCCCCAGCATTTT	CASSYSQGNQPQHF
TRBD2	TRBV5-4	16	TRBJ2-1	NA	TGTGCCAGCAGCTTGGGGGGACGGGAGGGGGGGAATGAGCAGTTCTTC	CASSLGGREGGNEQFF
TRBD1	TRBV5-1	16	TRBJ2-7	NA	TGCGCCAGCAGCTTGGTCCCCGAGGGGGCCCTGTACGAGCAGTACTTC	CASSLVPEGALYEQYF
TRBD2	TRBV11-2	17	TRBJ2-7	NA	TGTGCCAGCGCCCGAGGCCCTAGCGGGGGAGGATCCTACGAGCAGTACTTC	CASARGPSGGGSYEQYF
NA	TRBV7-2	16	TRBJ1-6	NA	TGTGCCAGCAGCTTATATTCGCGGCAAAATAATTCACCCCTCCACTTT	CASSLYSRQNNSPLHF
NA	TRBV28	17	TRBJ1-2	NA	TGTGCCAGCAGTTTAGTCGGTCGTCGGGGGGCAGACTATGGCTACACCTTC	CASSLVGRRGADYGYTF
NA	TRBV7-2	13	TRBJ2-5	NA	TGTGCCAGCAGCTTACATGGACCCGGGGTCCAGTACTTC	CASSLHGPGVQYF
NA	TRBV29-1	13	TRBJ1-1	NA	TGCAGCGTTGACCTGGGGGGGAACACTGAAGCTTTCTTT	CSVDLGGNTEAFF
NA	TRBV5-1	16	TRBJ1-1	NA	TGCGCCAGCAGCGACACTGAACTGGGGCTGAACACTGAAGCTTTCTTT	CASSDTELGLNTEAFF
TRBD1	TRBV7-2	15	TRBJ2-7	NA	TGTGCCAGCAGCTTAGGTTGGGACAGGGACTACGAGCAGTACTTC	CASSLGWDRDYEQYF
TRBD1	TRBV11-3	15	TRBJ2-2	NA	TGTGCCAGCAGCTTAGGACAGGGGGACACCGGGGAGCTGTTTTTT	CASSLGQGDTGELFF
TRBD2	TRBV2	17	TRBJ2-2	NA	TGTGCCAGCAGTGAAGGTAGCGGGAGCCCCGAGTCCGGGGAGCTGTTTTTT	CASSEGSGSPESGELFF
TRBD1	TRBV4-2	18	TRBJ2-3	few	TGTGCCAGCAGCCAAGTCGGGGGACAGGGTGTCTTCACAGATACGCAGTATTTT	CASSQVGGQGVFTDTQYF
NA	TRBV27	13	TRBJ2-7	few	TGTGCCAGCAACCCAACAGGGTCCTACGAGCAGTACTTC	CASNPTGSYEQYF
TRBD1	TRBV11-2	16	TRBJ1-4	NA	TGTGCCAGCAGCTTAGTTCGGGGGACAGGGAATGAAAAACTGTTTTTT	CASSLVRGTGNEKLFF
NA	TRBV27	16	TRBJ2-1	once	TGTGCCAGCAGTCCCACCCTCGGGGGCTCCTACAATGAGCAGTTCTTC	CASSPTLGGSYNEQFF
NA	TRBV7-9	13	TRBJ1-1	NA	TGTGCCAGCAGCTTGATACAGAACACTGAAGCTTTCTTT	CASSLIQNTEAFF
NA	TRBV9	18	TRBJ1-4	few	TGTGCCAGCAGCGTAGATGTCAGACATACCCTGGATCATGAAAAACTGTTTTTT	CASSVDVRHTLDHEKLFF
NA	TRBV7-2	13	TRBJ2-2	NA	TGTGCCAGCAGCTTAAAAGCCGTGGGGGAGCTGTTTTTT	CASSLKAVGELFF
TRBD1	TRBV4-1	15	TRBJ1-4	NA	TGCGCCAGCAGCCACAGGACAGGGGTGAATGAAAAACTGTTTTTT	CASSHRTGVNEKLFF
TRBD1	TRBV7-8	14	TRBJ1-4	NA	TGTTCCAGCAGCTTAGTGGCAGGGGGTGAAAAACTGTTTTTT	CSSSLVAGGEKLFF
TRBD1	TRBV27	15	TRBJ2-7	few	TGTGCCAGCAGTCCTCCGGGACAGGGGGCCTACGAGCAGTACTTC	CASSPPGQGAYEQYF
TRBD1	TRBV5-1	16	TRBJ1-4	once	TGCGCCAGCAGCTTGGACCGACAGGGCCTTGGGGAAAAACTGTTTTTT	CASSLDRQGLGEKLFF
NA	TRBV7-9	12	TRBJ2-7	once	TGTGCCAGCAGCTTAGGGGGCCAGCTTTTGTACTTC	CASSLGGQLLYF
NA	TRBV9	13	TRBJ1-1	NA	TGTGCCAGCAGCGTAGACGGGCGGGCTGAAGCTTTCTTT	CASSVDGRAEAFF
NA	TRBV9	15	TRBJ2-7	NA	TGTGCCAGCAGCGCCGGTAGTAGGGGCTCCTACGAGCAGTACTTC	CASSAGSRGSYEQYF
NA	TRBV30	12	TRBJ1-2	NA	TGTGCCCTCTTGGGAGGGAACTATGGCTACACCTTC	CALLGGNYGYTF
NA	TRBV6-1	16	TRBJ2-3	NA	TGTGCCAGCAGTGAAAGGCCGGACGGGAACACAGATACGCAGTATTTT	CASSERPDGNTDTQYF
TRBD1	TRBV30	13	TRBJ2-7	NA	TGTGCCTGGAGTTCGGACAGGGCGTCCGAGCAGTACTTC	CAWSSDRASEQYF
NA	TRBV19	15	TRBJ1-4	NA	TGTGCCAGTAGTCAGGGCGCCGGGTTTGGTGAAAAACTGTTTTTT	CASSQGAGFGEKLFF
NA	TRBV6-5	12	TRBJ2-7	NA	TGTGCCAGCAGGCGCAGGCTCCACGAGCAGTACTTC	CASRRRLHEQYF
TRBD1	TRBV7-9	15	TRBJ1-4	once	TGTGCCAGCAGCCTAAGACAGGGGTGGGACGAAAAACTGTTTTTT	CASSLRQGWDEKLFF
TRBD2	TRBV7-8	16	TRBJ2-3	NA	TGTGCCAGCAGCTTAGTCGGTAGCGGGAGTGGAGATACGCAGTATTTT	CASSLVGSGSGDTQYF
NA	TRBV7-9	11	TRBJ1-2	NA	TGTGCCAGCAGCTTCGGGTATGGCTACACCTTC	CASSFGYGYTF
TRBD2	TRBV2	19	TRBJ2-2	NA	TGTGCCAGCAGTGAAGTAGGCTTGATAGCGGGGGGGAACACCGGGGAGCTGTTTTTT	CASSEVGLIAGGNTGELFF
NA	TRBV7-2	13	TRBJ2-5	NA	TGTGCCAGCAGCGGCAGGGGTCAAGAGACCCAGTACTTC	CASSGRGQETQYF
TRBD2	TRBV7-8	18	TRBJ2-1	NA	TGTGCCAGCAGCTCCCGCGAGGGGGGACTAGCTTCCTACAATGAGCAGTTCTTC	CASSSREGGLASYNEQFF